Included here is one TCR beta chain sequence, with context. What it binds is not known. Germline V lookup: CDR1 LGHDT, CDR2 YNNKEL (reference sequence). This CDR3 has 16 amino acids. This specimen belongs to a study of T cells expressing NK-cell markers. About the research overall: There were seven HCMV-seropositive donors and one seronegative donor among the eight sequenced. The study's findings and limits: The contribution of dominant NKG2C+ clonotypes to CD8+ T cells in about six donors was roughly 1.0-7.5%.

UMIs accompanied the 5'RACE template switching by which TCR beta cDNA was made. TCRdb re-called the 5' RACE reads and catalogs CDR3 proteins one per entry, DNA excluded. Recorded for this sample: approximately 440,000 distinct CDR3 sequences. The sample taken for sequencing was blood T cells: a sorted CD56 or NKG2C T cell subset, CD4+ or CD8+ T cells, or bulk PBMC T cells (not recorded which). The sequence was obtained from a woman between 50 and 59 years old in good health. The V call is TRBV3-1, the J call TRBJ2-1; TCRdb returns TRBD2, unconfirmable since there is no DNA. CDR3 sequence reads: CASSTSGLAGYNEQFF.